This TCR beta chain was identified in a study of early T cells in non-severe SARS-CoV-2 infection. Study as a whole: Sequenced material consisted of bulk RNA (from unsorted whole blood), and chains were unpaired. Regarding the study as a whole: Anti-spike CD8 responses were favored by VDJdb matching, which missed private and CD4 specificities.

Trimming removed 6 bases from V and 2 bases from J, with 14 bases in between. The CDR3 contains 15 residues. This clonotype was seen a few times. Its antigen is not identified. Tagging with unique molecular identifiers was applied to individual cDNA molecules. TCRdb fed the 5' RACE reads into MiXCR, producing one record per CDR3 protein. The table lists tens of thousands of distinct CDR3 sequences, roughly 12% of them singletons. The sample consisted of whole blood. The clonotype comes from an adult who was a healthcare worker with PCR-confirmed SARS-CoV-2 infection or an uninfected control (not recorded which). The V call is TRBV12-3 or TRBV12-4, the J call TRBJ1-5; tentative D call: TRBD1 (6 bases). DNA of the CDR3: TGTGCCAGCAGCCTGGGGGGCTTCGGCAATCAGCCCCAGCATTTT. Amino acid sequence: CASSLGGFGNQPQHF.